This TCR beta chain was sequenced during a study of cytomegalovirus exposure and HLA in healthy donors. Findings and caveats of the study: Reports indicated that the classifier achieved high specificity and sensitivity in diagnosing cytomegalovirus status.

The PCR was carried out with 60 Vbeta primers and 13 Jbeta primers. Data came from immunoSEQ multiplex PCR; TCRdb stores just in-frame clones and leaves some out. Here the sample spans roughly 150,000 clones, around 10% being singletons. Points on this clone: Its antigen is unidentified.

CDR1 is SGHRS and CDR2 is YFSETQ in the germline V gene. The V end was cut by 0 bases, the J end by 2 bases, with 13 bases between. The CDR3 totals 16 residues. Sequencing used PBMCs. V is TRBV5-1 and J is TRBJ2-3; possible D gene TRBD2, 7 bases. This receptor was taken from a male donor in good health and CMV-seronegative. CDR3 sequence reads: CASSLAGGLVTDTQYF. CDR3 in DNA: TGCGCCAGCAGCTTGGCCGGGGGGCTGGTCACAGATACGCAGTATTTT. Full variable domain (rest looked up from reference TRBV5-1 and TRBJ2-3): KAGVTQTPRYLIKTRGQQVTLSCSPISGHRSVSWYQQTPGQGLQFLFEYFSETQRNKGNFPGRFSGRQFSNSRSEMNVSTLELGDSALYLCASSLAGGLVTDTQYFGPGTRLTVL.